This T cell receptor beta chain was recovered during a study of blood T cell repertoires in COVID-19. At the level of the study: Sources were T cells, B-cell-depleted T cells, or PBMCs; the material itself was cDNA or gDNA.

Germline V gene lookup returns CDR1 MNHEY and CDR2 SVGAGI. This CDR3 comprises 14 residues. The junction had 9 bases not matched to a gene; V was cut back by 6 bases and J by 6 bases. The assay was immunoSEQ multiplex PCR, and TCRdb's table has in-frame clones only and misses some. The sample lists over 45,000 clones; 80% were seen once. In this sample, this clone turned up a few times. The TCR was taken from a man in his 60s with acute or convalescent COVID-19. The sample taken for sequencing was peripheral blood. This rearrangement joins TRBV6-5 to TRBJ2-7; 9 bases are a match to TRBD1. The CDR3 region is CASRIGTGPGEQYF. CDR3 bases: TGTGCCAGCAGAATTGGGACAGGGCCAGGCGAGCAGTACTTC.